This T cell receptor beta chain was identified during a study of blood T cell repertoires in COVID-19. In the study overall: COVID-19 samples, acute and convalescent, were from the United States, Italy and Spain. The cDNA or gDNA used as material had been derived from T cells, B-cell-depleted T cells, or PBMCs.

The CDR3 contains 15 residues. Germline assignment: CDR1 SGHDT and CDR2 YYEEEE. Losses at the gene ends were 6 bases for V and 2 bases for J; bases not matched to a gene: 8. The authors' processing: Estimation of nucleated cell counts was performed using reference gene primer amplification. Some clones are missing from TCRdb's copy, which holds only in-frame ones; the method was immunoSEQ multiplex PCR. The V and J calls and the clone size are those of that table, but D and trimming were determined from the DNA. The table has over 100,000 clones, about 76% seen once. Sequencing was performed on peripheral blood. This clonotype was sampled from an older woman with active or convalescent COVID-19. The genes are TRBV5-6 and TRBJ2-3; 8 bases line up with TRBD2. The CDR3 DNA follows: TGTGCCAGCACCAATGGACTAGCTCTCACAGATACGCAGTATTTT. This gives the protein CASTNGLALTDTQYF.